This T cell receptor beta chain was observed in a study of cytomegalovirus exposure and HLA in healthy donors. Whole-study findings and limits: Diagnosis of cytomegalovirus status made by the classifier reportedly showed high specificity and sensitivity. Some TCR beta chains (more than 150 of them) were listed as cytomegalovirus-associated. The TCR clusters that emerged in the first cohort tended, a later analysis found, to co-occur in the 110 or so validation repertoires. As confirmed in vitro, three CMV-associated chains were specific for CMV antigens.

TCRdb's copy holds only in-frame clones and misses some; the assay was immunoSEQ multiplex PCR. The sample includes approximately 160,000 clones, approximately 96% of them seen just once. The germline gives CDR1 LNHDA, CDR2 SQIVND (reference sequence). The V gene end was trimmed by 4 bases and the J gene end by 6 bases; junction bases not matched to a gene: 4. The CDR3 spans 14 residues. As to this clone: The target antigen is unknown.

Sequenced input: PBMCs. This TCR was sampled from a woman aged 18-29 years in good health and CMV-seronegative. This chain uses TRBV19 with TRBJ1-5, with 9 nucleotides matching TRBD1. The CDR3 DNA sequence: TGTGCCAGTAGTACTCGACAGGGGGGTCAGCCCCAGCATTTT. It specifies CASSTRQGGQPQHF. Full variable domain (missing parts from reference TRBV19 and TRBJ1-5): DGGITQSPKYLFRKEGQNVTLSCEQNLNHDAMYWYRQDPGQGLRLIYYSQIVNDFQKGDIAEGYSVSREKKESFPLTVTSAQKNPTAFYLCASSTRQGGQPQHFGDGTRLSIL.